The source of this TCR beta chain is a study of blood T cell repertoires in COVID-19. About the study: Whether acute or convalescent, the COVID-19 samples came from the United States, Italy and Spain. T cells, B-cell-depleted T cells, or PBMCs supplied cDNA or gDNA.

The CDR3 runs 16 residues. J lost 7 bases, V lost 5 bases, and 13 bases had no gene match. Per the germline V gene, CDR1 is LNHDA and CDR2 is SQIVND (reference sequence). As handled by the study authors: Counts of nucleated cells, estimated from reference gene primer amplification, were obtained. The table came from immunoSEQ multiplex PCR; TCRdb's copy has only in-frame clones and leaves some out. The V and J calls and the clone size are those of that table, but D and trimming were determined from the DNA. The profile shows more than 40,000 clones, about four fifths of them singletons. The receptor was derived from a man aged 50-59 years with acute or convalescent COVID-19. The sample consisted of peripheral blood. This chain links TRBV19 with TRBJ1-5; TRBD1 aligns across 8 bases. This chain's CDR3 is CASSHRTGRGRQPQHF. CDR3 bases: TGTGCCAGTAGTCACCGGACAGGGAGGGGCAGGCAGCCCCAGCATTTT.